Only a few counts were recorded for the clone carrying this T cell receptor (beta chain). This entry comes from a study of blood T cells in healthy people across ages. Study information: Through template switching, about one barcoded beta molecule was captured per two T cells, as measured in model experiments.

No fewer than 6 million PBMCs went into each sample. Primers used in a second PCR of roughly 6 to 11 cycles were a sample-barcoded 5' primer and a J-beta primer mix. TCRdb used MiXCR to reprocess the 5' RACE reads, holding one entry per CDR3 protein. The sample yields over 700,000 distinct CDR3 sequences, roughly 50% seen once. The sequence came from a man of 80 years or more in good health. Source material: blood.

CDR3: CASSLDGRAVGTQYF. In DNA form, the CDR3 reads TGTGCCAGCAGTTTAGACGGGAGGGCCGTGGGTACGCAGTATTTT. The gene calls are TRBV28 and TRBJ2-3; 8 bases match TRBD2. The CDR3 is 15 amino acids. Germline loops: CDR1 MDHEN, CDR2 SYDVKM. With 2 bases clipped from V and 8 bases from J, the junction kept 9 bases outside the gene matches.